This TCR beta chain was documented in a study of human T cells and chemical hapten exposure. About the research overall: Skin on the upper inner arm, around 2 cm by around 2 cm in size, was sensitized with 2% DPC. Study-level points and caveats: No change in TCRs above 1 in 1000 frequency was produced by DPC sensitization.

Per germline, CDR1 SGHAT and CDR2 FQNNGV. The CDR3 runs 18 residues. Losses at the gene ends were 4 bases for V and 5 bases for J; bases not matched to a gene: 16. Authors' analysis steps: Samples contained a median of roughly 100,000 TCRs, with a range of about 23,224 to 750,000. From the RACE reads, TCRdb called clonotypes with MiXCR, one entry per CDR3 protein. TCRdb assigned the V and J calls; the authors' analysis was not used. The table includes around 120,000 distinct CDR3 sequences, 12% detected once. Worth noting for this clonotype: Its antigen remains unidentified.

The sample's time point: patch test 1, 2 weeks after DPC sensitization. Sample treatment: therapeutic diphenylcyclopropenone sensitization with weekly scalp DPC. Total RNA came from unfractionated whole blood. Material: whole blood, obtained in connection with sensitization to the hapten diphenylcyclopropenone (DPC). This sequence joins TRBV11-2 and TRBJ2-1; TRBD2 matches 8 bases. This receptor was obtained from a woman aged 45 to 65 with alopecia areata. Some clones in this sample may be carry-over from other donors' samples. For the CDR3, the DNA is TGTGCCAGCAGCTCCAGGACGCGGGGGGCTGTTGGAGACAATGAGCAGTTCTTC. Its translation is CASSSRTRGAVGDNEQFF. Drawing the rest from reference TRBV11-2 and TRBJ2-1, the complete variable domain is EAGVAQSPRYKIIEKRQSVAFWCNPISGHATLYWYQQILGQGPKLLIQFQNNGVVDDSQLPKDRFSAERLKGVDSTLKIQPAKLEDSAVYLCASSSRTRGAVGDNEQFFGPGTRLTVL.